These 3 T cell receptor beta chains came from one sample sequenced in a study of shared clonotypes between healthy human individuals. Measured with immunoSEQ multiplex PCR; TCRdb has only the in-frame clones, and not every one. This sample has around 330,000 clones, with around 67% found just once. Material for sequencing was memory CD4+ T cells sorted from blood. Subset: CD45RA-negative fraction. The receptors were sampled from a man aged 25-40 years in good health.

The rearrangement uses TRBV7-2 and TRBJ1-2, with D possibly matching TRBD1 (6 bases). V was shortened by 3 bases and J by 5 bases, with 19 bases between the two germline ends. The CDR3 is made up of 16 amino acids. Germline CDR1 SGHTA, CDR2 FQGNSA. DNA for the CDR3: TGTGCCAGCAGCTTTCGGGTTCAAAAGGGGGGATATGGCTACACCTTC. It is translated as CASSFRVQKGGYGYTF.

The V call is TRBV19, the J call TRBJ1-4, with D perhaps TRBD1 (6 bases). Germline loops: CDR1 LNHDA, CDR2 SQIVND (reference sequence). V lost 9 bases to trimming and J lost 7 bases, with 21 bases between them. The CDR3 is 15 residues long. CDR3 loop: CASKQGPGLGEKLFF. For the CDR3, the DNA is TGTGCCAGCAAACAGGGACCAGGCCTTGGTGAAAAACTGTTTTTT.

CDR3 DNA sequence: TGTGCCAGCATCTCGGACAGGGGCACAGATACGCAGTATTTT. Translated, it gives CASISDRGTDTQYF. This rearrangement joins TRBV7-9 to TRBJ2-3, with 8 nucleotides matching TRBD1. The CDR3 has 14 amino acids. The V and J ends lost 7 bases and 1 base, in that order; junction bases with no gene match: 4. CDR1 and CDR2 (germline): SEHNR, FQNEAQ (reference sequence). The complete variable domain, with remaining parts taken from reference TRBV7-9 and TRBJ2-3, reads DTGVSQNPRHKITKRGQNVTFRCDPISEHNRLYWYRQTLGQGPEFLTYFQNEAQLEKSRLLSDRFSAERPKGSFSTLEIQRTEQGDSAMYLCASISDRGTDTQYFGPGTRLTVL.